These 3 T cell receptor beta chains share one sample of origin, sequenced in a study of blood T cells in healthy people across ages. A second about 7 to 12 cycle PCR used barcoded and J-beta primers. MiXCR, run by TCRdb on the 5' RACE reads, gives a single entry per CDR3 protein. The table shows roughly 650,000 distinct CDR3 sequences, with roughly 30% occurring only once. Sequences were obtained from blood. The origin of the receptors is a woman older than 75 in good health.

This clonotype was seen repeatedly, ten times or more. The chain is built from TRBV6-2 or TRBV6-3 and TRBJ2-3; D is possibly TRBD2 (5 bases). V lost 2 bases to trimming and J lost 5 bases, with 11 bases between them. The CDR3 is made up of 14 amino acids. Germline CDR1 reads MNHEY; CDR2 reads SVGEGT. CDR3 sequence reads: CASSYNGDGDTQYF. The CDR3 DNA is TGTGCCAGCAGTTACAACGGGGATGGAGATACGCAGTATTTT.

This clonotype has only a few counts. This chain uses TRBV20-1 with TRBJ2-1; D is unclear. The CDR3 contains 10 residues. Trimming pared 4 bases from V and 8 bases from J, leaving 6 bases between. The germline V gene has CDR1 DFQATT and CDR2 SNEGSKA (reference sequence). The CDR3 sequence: CSAIGYEQFF. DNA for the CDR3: TGCAGTGCTATCGGTTATGAGCAGTTCTTC.

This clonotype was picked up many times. The CDR3 loop reads CASSLTRVQFF. Written as DNA, the CDR3 is TGTGCCAGCAGTTTAACGAGGGTGCAGTTCTTC. This chain uses TRBV12-3 or TRBV12-4 with TRBJ2-1, with a weak D call TRBD2 (5 bases). V lost 2 bases and J 12 bases, leaving 8 bases between the germline ends. The CDR3 sequence is 11 residues long.